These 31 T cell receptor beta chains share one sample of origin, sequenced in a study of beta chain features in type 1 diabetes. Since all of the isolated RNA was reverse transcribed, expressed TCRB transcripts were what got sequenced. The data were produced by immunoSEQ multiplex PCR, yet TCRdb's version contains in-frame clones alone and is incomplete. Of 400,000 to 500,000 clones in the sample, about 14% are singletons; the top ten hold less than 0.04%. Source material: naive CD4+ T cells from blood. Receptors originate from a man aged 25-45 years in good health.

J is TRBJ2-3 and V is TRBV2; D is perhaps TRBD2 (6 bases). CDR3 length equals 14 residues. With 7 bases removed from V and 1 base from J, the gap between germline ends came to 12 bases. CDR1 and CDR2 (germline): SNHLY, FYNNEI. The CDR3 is CASMRLEGTDTQYF. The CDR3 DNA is TGTGCCAGCATGAGACTAGAAGGCACAGATACGCAGTATTTT. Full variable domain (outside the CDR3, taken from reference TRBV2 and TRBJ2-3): EPEVTQTPSHQVTQMGQEVILRCVPISNHLYFYWYRQILGQKVEFLVSFYNNEISEKSEIFDDQFSVERPDGSNFTLKIRSTKLEDSAMYFCASMRLEGTDTQYFGPGTRLTVL.

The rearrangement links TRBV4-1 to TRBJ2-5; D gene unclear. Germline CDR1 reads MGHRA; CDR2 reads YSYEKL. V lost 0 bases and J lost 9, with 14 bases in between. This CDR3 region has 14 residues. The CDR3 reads CASSQEGSVRAQYF. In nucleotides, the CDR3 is TGCGCCAGCAGCCAAGAGGGATCAGTACGGGCCCAGTACTTC.

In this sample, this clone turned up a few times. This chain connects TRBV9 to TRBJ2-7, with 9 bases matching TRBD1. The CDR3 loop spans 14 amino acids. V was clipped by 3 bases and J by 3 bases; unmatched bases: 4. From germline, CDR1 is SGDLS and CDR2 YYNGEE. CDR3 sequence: CASSAGTGRYEQYF. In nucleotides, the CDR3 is TGTGCCAGCAGCGCCGGGACAGGGCGCTACGAGCAGTACTTC. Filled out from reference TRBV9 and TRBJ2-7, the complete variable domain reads DSGVTQTPKHLITATGQRVTLRCSPRSGDLSVYWYQQSLDQGLQFLIQYYNGEERAKGNILERFSAQQFPDLHSELNLSSLELGDSALYFCASSAGTGRYEQYFGPGTRLTVT.

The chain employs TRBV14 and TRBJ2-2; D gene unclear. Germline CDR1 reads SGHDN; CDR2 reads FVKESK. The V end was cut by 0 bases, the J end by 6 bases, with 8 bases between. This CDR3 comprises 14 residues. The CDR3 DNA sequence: TGTGCCAGCAGCCAAGAAATCAGCTCCGGGGAGCTGTTTTTT. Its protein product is CASSQEISSGELFF.

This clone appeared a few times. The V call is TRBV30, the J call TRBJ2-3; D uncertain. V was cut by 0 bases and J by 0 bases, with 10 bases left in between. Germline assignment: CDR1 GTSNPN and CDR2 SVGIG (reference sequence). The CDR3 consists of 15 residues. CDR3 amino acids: CAWSVEPFSTDTQYF. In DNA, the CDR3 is TGTGCCTGGAGTGTAGAACCCTTTAGCACAGATACGCAGTATTTT.

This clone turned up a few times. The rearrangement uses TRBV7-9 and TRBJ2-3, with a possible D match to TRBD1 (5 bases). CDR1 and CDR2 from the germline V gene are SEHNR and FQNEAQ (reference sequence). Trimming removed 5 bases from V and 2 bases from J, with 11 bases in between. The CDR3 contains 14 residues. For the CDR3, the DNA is TGTGCCAGCAGCGTCGACAGATACACAGATACGCAGTATTTT. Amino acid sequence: CASSVDRYTDTQYF.

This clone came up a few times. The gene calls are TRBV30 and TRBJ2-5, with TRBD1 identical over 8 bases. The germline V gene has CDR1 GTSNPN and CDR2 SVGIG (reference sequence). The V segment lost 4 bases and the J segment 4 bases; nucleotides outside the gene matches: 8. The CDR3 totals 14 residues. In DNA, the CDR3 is TGTGCCTGGAACCTCGGACAGGGAGGAGAGACCCAGTACTTC. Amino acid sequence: CAWNLGQGGETQYF.

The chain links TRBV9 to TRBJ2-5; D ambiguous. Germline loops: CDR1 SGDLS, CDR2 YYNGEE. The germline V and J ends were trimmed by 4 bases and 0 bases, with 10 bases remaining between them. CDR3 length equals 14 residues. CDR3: CASSSGPDQETQYF. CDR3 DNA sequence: TGTGCCAGCAGCTCTGGGCCGGACCAAGAGACCCAGTACTTC.

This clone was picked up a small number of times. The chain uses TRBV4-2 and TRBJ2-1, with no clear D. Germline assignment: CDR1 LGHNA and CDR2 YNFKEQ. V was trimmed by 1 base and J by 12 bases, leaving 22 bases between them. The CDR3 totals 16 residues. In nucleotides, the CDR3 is TGTGCCAGCAGCCAAGTGCGGCAGGTTTTCGGCCCGTGGCAGTTCTTC. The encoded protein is CASSQVRQVFGPWQFF.

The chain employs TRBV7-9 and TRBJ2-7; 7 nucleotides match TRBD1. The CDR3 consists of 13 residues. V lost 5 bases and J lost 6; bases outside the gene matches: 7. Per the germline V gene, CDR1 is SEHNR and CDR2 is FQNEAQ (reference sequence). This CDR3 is CASSAATGLEQYV. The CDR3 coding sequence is TGTGCCAGCAGCGCGGCGACAGGGCTCGAGCAGTACGTC.

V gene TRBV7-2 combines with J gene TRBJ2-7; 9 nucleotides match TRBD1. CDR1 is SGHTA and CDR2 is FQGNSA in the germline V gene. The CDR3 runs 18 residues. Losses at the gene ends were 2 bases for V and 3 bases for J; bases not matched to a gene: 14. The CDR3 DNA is TGTGCCAGCAGCTTACCCCGTTCTCGGACAGGGGAAGGCTACGAGCAGTACTTC. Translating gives CASSLPRSRTGEGYEQYF. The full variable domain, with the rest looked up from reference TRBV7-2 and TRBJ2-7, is GAGVSQSPSNKVTEKGKDVELRCDPISGHTALYWYRQSLGQGLEFLIYFQGNSAPDKSGLPSDRFSAERTGGSVSTLTIQRTQQEDSAVYLCASSLPRSRTGEGYEQYFGPGTRLTVT.

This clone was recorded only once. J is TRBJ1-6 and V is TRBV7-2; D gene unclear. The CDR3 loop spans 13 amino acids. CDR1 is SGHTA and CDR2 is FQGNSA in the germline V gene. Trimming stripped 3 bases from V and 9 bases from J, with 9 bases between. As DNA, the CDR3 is TGTGCCAGCAGCTTGAGGGTGGTTTCACCCCTCCACTTT. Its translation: CASSLRVVSPLHF.

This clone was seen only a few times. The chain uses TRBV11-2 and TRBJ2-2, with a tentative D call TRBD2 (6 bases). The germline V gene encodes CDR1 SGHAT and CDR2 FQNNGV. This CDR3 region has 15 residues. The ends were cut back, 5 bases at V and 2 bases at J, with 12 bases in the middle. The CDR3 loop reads CASSQAGRNTGELFF. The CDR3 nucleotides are TGTGCCAGCAGCCAGGCCGGGAGAAACACCGGGGAGCTGTTTTTT.

The CDR3 DNA is TGTGCCAGCAGAGTAGCGGGAGGGTACGAGCAGTACGTC. This codes for CASRVAGGYEQYV. The rearrangement joins TRBV5-6 to TRBJ2-7, with 11 bases lining up with TRBD2. V gave up 5 bases and J gave up 4 bases; unmatched junction bases: 2. The germline gives CDR1 SGHDT, CDR2 YYEEEE. CDR3 size: 13 residues.

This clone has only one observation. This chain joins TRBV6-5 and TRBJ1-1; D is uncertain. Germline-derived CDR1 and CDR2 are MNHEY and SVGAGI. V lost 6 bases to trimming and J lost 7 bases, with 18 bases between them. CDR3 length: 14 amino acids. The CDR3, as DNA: TGTGCCAGCAGCTTGATTATCGGGGTCGGTGAAGCTTTCTTT. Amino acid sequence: CASSLIIGVGEAFF.

This CDR3 reads CASSLWGSPLHF. The CDR3 bases are TGTGCCAGCAGCTTATGGGGTTCACCCCTCCACTTT. The rearrangement joins TRBV7-2 to TRBJ1-6; D is undetermined. The germline gives CDR1 SGHTA, CDR2 FQGNSA. V lost 2 bases, J lost 9 bases, and 5 bases lay in between. The CDR3 length is 12 residues.

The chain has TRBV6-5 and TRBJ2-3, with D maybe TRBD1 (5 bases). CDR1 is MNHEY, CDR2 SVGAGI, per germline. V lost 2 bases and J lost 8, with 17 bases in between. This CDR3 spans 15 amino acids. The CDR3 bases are TGTGCCAGCAGTTACCTCGCGGCGGTTCAGGGTACGCAGTATTTT. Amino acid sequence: CASSYLAAVQGTQYF.

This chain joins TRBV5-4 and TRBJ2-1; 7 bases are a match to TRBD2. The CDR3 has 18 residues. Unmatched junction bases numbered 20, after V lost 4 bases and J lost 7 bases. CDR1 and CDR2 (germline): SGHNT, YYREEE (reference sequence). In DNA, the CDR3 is TGTGCCAGCAGCCCGGGGGAGAGATGGGACTACCGCGGGAATGAGCAGTTCTTC. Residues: CASSPGERWDYRGNEQFF.

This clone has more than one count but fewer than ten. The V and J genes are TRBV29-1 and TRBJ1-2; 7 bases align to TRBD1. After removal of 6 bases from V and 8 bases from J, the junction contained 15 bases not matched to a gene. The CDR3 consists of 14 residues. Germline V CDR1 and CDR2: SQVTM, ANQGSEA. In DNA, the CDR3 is TGCAGCGTCCTTGGGACAGCATCGACGGGAGGCTACACCTTC. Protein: CSVLGTASTGGYTF.

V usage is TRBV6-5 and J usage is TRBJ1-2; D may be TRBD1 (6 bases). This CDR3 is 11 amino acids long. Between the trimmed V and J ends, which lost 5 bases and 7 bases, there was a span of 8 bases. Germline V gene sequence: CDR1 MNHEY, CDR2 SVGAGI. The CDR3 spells CASSEGGGYTF. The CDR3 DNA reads TGTGCCAGCAGTGAAGGGGGTGGCTACACCTTC.

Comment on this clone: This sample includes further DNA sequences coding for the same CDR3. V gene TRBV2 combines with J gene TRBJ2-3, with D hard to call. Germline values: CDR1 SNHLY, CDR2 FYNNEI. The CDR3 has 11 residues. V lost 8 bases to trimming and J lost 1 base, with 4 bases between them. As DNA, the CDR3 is TGTGCCAGCGGACGCACAGATACGCAGTATTTT. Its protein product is CASGRTDTQYF. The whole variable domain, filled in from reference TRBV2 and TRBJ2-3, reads EPEVTQTPSHQVTQMGQEVILRCVPISNHLYFYWYRQILGQKVEFLVSFYNNEISEKSEIFDDQFSVERPDGSNFTLKIRSTKLEDSAMYFCASGRTDTQYFGPGTRLTVL.

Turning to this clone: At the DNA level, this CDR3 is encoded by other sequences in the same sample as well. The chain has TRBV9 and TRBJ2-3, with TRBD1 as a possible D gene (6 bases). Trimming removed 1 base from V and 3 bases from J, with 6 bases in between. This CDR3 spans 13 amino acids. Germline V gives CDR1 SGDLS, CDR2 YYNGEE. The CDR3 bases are TGTGCCAGCAGCGTACAGGGGACAGATACGCAGTATTTT. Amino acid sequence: CASSVQGTDTQYF. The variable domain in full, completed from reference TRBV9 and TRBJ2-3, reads DSGVTQTPKHLITATGQRVTLRCSPRSGDLSVYWYQQSLDQGLQFLIQYYNGEERAKGNILERFSAQQFPDLHSELNLSSLELGDSALYFCASSVQGTDTQYFGPGTRLTVL.

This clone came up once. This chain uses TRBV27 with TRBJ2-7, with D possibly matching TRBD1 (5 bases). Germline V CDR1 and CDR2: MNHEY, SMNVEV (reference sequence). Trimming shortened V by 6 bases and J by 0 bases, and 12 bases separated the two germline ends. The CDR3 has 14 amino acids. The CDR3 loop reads CASRTLGASYEQYF. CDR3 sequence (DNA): TGTGCCAGCAGAACCTTAGGGGCCTCCTACGAGCAGTACTTC.

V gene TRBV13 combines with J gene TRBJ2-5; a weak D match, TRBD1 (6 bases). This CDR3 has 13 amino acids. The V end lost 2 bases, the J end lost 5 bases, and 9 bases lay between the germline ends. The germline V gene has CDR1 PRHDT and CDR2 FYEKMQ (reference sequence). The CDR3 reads CASSLTGRETQYF. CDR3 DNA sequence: TGTGCCAGCAGCTTAACAGGGCGGGAGACCCAGTACTTC.

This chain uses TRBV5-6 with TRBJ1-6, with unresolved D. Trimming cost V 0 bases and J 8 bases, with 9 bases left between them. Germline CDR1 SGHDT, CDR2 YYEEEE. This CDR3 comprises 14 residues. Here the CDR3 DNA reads TGTGCCAGCAGCTTGGGGGTGGTGGATTCACCCCTCCACTTT. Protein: CASSLGVVDSPLHF.

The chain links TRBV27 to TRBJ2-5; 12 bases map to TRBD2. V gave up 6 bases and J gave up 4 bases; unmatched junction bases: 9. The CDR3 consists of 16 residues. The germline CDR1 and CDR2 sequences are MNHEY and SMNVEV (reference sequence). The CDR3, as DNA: TGTGCCAGCAGCCCCGGACTAGCGGGATCTTTAGAGACCCAGTACTTC. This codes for CASSPGLAGSLETQYF.

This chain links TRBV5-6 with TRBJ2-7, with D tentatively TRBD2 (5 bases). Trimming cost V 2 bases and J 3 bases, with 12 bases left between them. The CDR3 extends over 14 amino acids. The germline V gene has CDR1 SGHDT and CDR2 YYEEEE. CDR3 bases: TGTGCCAGCAGCTTACAGAGCGGCCACTACGAGCAGTACGTC. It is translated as CASSLQSGHYEQYV.

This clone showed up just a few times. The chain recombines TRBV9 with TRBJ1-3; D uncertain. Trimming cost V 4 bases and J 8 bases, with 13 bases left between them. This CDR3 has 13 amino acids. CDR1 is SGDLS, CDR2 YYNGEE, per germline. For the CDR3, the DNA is TGTGCCAGCAGCTTGATAACGGGAGACACCATATATTTT. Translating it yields CASSLITGDTIYF.

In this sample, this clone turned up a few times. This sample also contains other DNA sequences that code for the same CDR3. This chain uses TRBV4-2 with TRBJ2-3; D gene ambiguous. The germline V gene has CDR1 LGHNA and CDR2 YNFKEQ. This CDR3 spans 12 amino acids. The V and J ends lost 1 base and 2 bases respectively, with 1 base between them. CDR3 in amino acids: CASSQVTDTQYF. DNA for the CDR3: TGTGCCAGCAGCCAAGTCACAGATACGCAGTATTTT.

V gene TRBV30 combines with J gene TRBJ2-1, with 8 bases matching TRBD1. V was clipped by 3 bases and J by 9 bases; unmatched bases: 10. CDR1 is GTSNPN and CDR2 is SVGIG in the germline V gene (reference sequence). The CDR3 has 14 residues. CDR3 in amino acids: CAWSGQGFIGEQFF. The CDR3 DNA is TGTGCCTGGAGCGGACAGGGTTTCATCGGTGAGCAGTTCTTC.

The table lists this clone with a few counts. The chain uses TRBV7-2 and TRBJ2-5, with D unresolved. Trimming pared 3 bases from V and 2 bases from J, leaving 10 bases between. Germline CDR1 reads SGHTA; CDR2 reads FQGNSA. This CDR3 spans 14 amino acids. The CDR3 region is CASSFLAAQETQYF. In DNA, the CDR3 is TGTGCCAGCAGCTTCCTGGCAGCACAAGAGACCCAGTACTTC.